The rows below give T cell receptor beta chains drawn from one sample of a study of OX40 agonist ivuxolimab in advanced cancers. Sequencing was performed with immunoSEQ multiplex PCR; in TCRdb, only in-frame clones are kept and a portion is missing. The data show about 75,000 clones, more than 85% seen once. This material consisted of CD4+ or CD8+ T cells sorted from blood, taken in a trial of the OX40 agonist ivuxolimab. Receptor source: an adult with an advanced solid tumor such as melanoma, head and neck, liver or kidney cancer. CDR3s include the opening cysteine and the closing phenylalanine or tryptophan. A D gene is named only where the DNA matches it firmly. Clone size is stated in some rows and not others, as once, few, many or a class when expanded.

d_gene	v_gene	j_gene	abundance	CDR3aa	CDR3nt
-	TRBV2	TRBJ2-1	-	CASKVSRNEQFF	TGTGCCAGCAAGGTGTCAAGAAATGAGCAGTTCTTC
-	TRBV7-8	TRBJ1-1	-	CASSLRGNTEAFF	TGTGCCAGCAGCTTACGAGGAAACACTGAAGCTTTCTTT
-	TRBV2	TRBJ1-5	-	CASSVRGLNQPQHF	TGTGCCAGCAGCGTCCGAGGTCTCAATCAGCCCCAGCATTTT
-	TRBV6-6	TRBJ1-1	-	CASSSAFLSEAFF	TGTGCCAGCAGTTCCGCCTTTCTCTCTGAAGCTTTCTTT
-	TRBV5-1	TRBJ2-1	-	CASSLMLHEQFF	TGCGCCAGCAGCTTAATGTTGCATGAGCAGTTCTTC
-	TRBV30	TRBJ1-1	-	CAWRGGERAFF	TGTGCCTGGAGGGGGGGGGAAAGAGCTTTCTTT
TRBD1	TRBV27	TRBJ1-4	-	CASSRQGQGRSEKLFF	TGTGCCAGCAGTCGACAGGGACAAGGACGGAGTGAAAAACTGTTTTTT
TRBD2	TRBV28	TRBJ2-7	-	CASSLWTSGSVEQYF	TGTGCCAGCAGTTTATGGACTAGCGGGAGTGTCGAGCAGTACTTC
TRBD1	TRBV18	TRBJ2-2	-	CASSLGQGNTGELFF	TGTGCCAGCTCACTCGGACAGGGAAACACCGGGGAGCTGTTTTTT
-	TRBV18	TRBJ2-4	-	CASSPLKNTLLIQYF	TGTGCCAGCTCACCACTAAAGAACACCTTGCTCATTCAGTACTTC
-	TRBV7-2	TRBJ1-4	-	CASRGPGNEKLFF	TGTGCCAGCAGGGGACCGGGTAATGAAAAACTGTTTTTT
-	TRBV28	TRBJ2-6	-	CASSLSSILTF	TGTGCCAGCAGTTTAAGCAGCATCCTGACTTTC
-	TRBV6-1	TRBJ1-6	few	CASSAGPYNSPLHF	TGTGCCAGCTCGGCAGGCCCCTATAATTCACCCCTCCACTTT
-	TRBV20-1	TRBJ2-7	-	CSARGLGEQYF	TGCAGTGCTAGAGGCCTTGGCGAGCAGTACTTC
-	TRBV7-2	TRBJ1-3	-	CASSLGSGPNAAGNTIYF	TGTGCCAGCAGCCTAGGCTCGGGACCTAACGCTGCTGGAAACACCATATATTTT
-	TRBV5-4	TRBJ2-5	-	CASSLGRLGETQYF	TGTGCCAGCAGCTTGGGGCGACTCGGAGAGACCCAGTACTTC
TRBD2	TRBV14	TRBJ2-7	-	CASSQDFAGTSGRGAYEQYF	TGTGCCAGCAGCCAAGATTTCGCCGGGACTAGCGGGAGGGGTGCCTACGAGCAGTACTTC
-	TRBV5-1	TRBJ2-1	-	CASSWAGSYNEQFF	TGCGCCAGCAGCTGGGCGGGGTCCTACAATGAGCAGTTCTTC
-	TRBV15	TRBJ2-3	-	CATSSPEKADTQYF	TGTGCCACCAGCAGCCCTGAAAAGGCGGATACGCAGTATTTT
TRBD1	TRBV5-6	TRBJ2-7	-	CASSWMLSGTGVTEQYF	TGTGCCAGCAGCTGGATGTTATCAGGGACAGGGGTTACCGAGCAGTACTTC
TRBD2	TRBV7-9	TRBJ2-1	few	CASSPSGGLNNEQFF	TGTGCCAGCAGCCCTAGCGGGGGGCTGAACAATGAGCAGTTCTTC
TRBD1	TRBV6-5	TRBJ2-5	-	CATAPGTGGQETQYF	TGTGCCACCGCCCCCGGGACAGGAGGCCAAGAGACCCAGTACTTC
TRBD1	TRBV15	TRBJ2-3	-	CATSRSRGQGTDTQYF	TGTGCCACCAGCAGATCCCGAGGACAGGGCACAGATACGCAGTATTTT
TRBD1	TRBV11-2	TRBJ2-7	-	CASSLGQGISYEQYF	TGTGCCAGCAGCTTAGGACAGGGTATTTCCTACGAGCAGTACTTC
-	TRBV15	TRBJ2-5	-	CATSRATETQYF	TGTGCCACCAGCAGGGCCACGGAGACCCAGTACTTC
-	TRBV5-1	TRBJ2-7	-	CASSPRDTSYEQYF	TGCGCCAGCAGCCCGCGGGACACCTCCTACGAGCAGTACTTC
-	TRBV5-1	TRBJ2-2	once	CASSLDTRNTGELFF	TGCGCCAGCAGCTTGGACACCCGGAACACCGGGGAGCTGTTTTTT
TRBD1	TRBV30	TRBJ1-2	-	CAWSVFGTGTGYGYTF	TGTGCCTGGAGTGTATTCGGGACAGGGACCGGCTATGGCTACACCTTC
-	TRBV7-3	TRBJ2-3	-	CASSLGRGGPVSQYF	TGTGCCAGCAGCCTAGGCAGGGGCGGGCCAGTCTCACAGTATTTT
-	TRBV6-5	TRBJ1-5	-	CASSRGARSNQPQHF	TGTGCCAGCAGTAGAGGGGCGAGGAGCAATCAGCCCCAGCATTTT
TRBD1	TRBV30	TRBJ1-4	-	CAWGQGKIGELFF	TGTGCCTGGGGACAGGGGAAAATAGGGGAACTGTTTTTT
-	TRBV30	TRBJ2-3	-	CAWSVPGRYTQYF	TGTGCCTGGAGTGTACCAGGGCGGTATACGCAGTATTTT
TRBD1	TRBV5-1	TRBJ2-7	-	CASSPSPGTGGYEQYF	TGCGCCAGCAGCCCCTCCCCCGGGACAGGGGGCTACGAGCAGTACTTC
-	TRBV5-1	TRBJ2-1	-	CASSPGWLAHYNEQFF	TGCGCCAGCAGCCCGGGCTGGCTAGCGCACTACAATGAGCAGTTCTTC
-	TRBV2	TRBJ2-6	few	CASTGAGANVLTF	TGTGCCAGCACTGGAGCTGGGGCCAACGTCCTGACTTTC
-	TRBV27	TRBJ2-7	-	CASSYGFSYEQYF	TGTGCCAGCAGTTACGGATTTTCCTACGAGCAGTACTTC
TRBD2	TRBV28	TRBJ2-3	-	CASSYGGGGSGSPDTQYF	TGTGCCAGCAGTTATGGGGGCGGGGGTAGCGGGAGTCCAGATACGCAGTATTTT
-	TRBV18	TRBJ2-6	few	CASSPLTRSDSGANVLTF	TGTGCCAGCTCACCATTGACAAGAAGCGACTCTGGGGCCAACGTCCTGACTTTC
-	TRBV10-3	TRBJ2-7	-	CAISGGAGVSYEQYF	TGTGCCATCAGTGGGGGGGCGGGAGTGTCCTACGAGCAGTACTTC
-	TRBV5-4	TRBJ2-7	-	CASSPGLAREQYF	TGTGCCAGCAGCCCTGGATTAGCGCGGGAGCAGTACTTC
TRBD1	TRBV7-2	TRBJ2-3	-	CASSPTGMLTDTQYF	TGTGCCAGCAGCCCGACAGGGATGCTGACAGATACGCAGTATTTT